These 15 T cell receptor beta chains originate from one sample sequenced in a study of memory B cells and T cells in multiple sclerosis. Separate sequencing covered autoproliferating (CFSE-dim) and non-proliferating (CFSE-high) T cells from stimulus-free culture. Replicate wells were pooled after six to seven days of stimulus-free culture of 45 million to 50 million CFSE-labeled PBMCs. The assay was immunoSEQ multiplex PCR, and TCRdb's table has in-frame clones only and misses some. Seen here are approximately 32,000 clones, roughly 88% observed once, and the top ten hold roughly 3%. These receptors have no identified antigens. The sequencing input was PBMCs from blood kept in culture. The receptors shown here come from a human donor with multiple sclerosis.

This chain connects TRBV14 to TRBJ1-2, with unresolved D. CDR1 and CDR2 (germline): SGHDN, FVKESK. This CDR3 is built from 13 residues. Trimming pared 0 bases from V and 6 bases from J, leaving 8 bases between. CDR3 residues: CASSQDVSNGYTF. The DNA of the CDR3 is TGTGCCAGCAGCCAAGATGTGTCTAATGGCTACACCTTC.

The chain has TRBV7-9 and TRBJ1-5; possibly TRBD1 for D (5 bases). V was shortened by 5 bases and J by 5 bases, with 13 bases between the two germline ends. Germline V gene lookup returns CDR1 SEHNR and CDR2 FQNEAQ (reference sequence). This CDR3 comprises 14 residues. CDR3 sequence reads: CASSRGTPDQPQHF. DNA for the CDR3: TGTGCCAGCAGCCGGGGCACGCCGGATCAGCCCCAGCATTTT.

V gene TRBV5-1 combines with J gene TRBJ2-3; 8 nucleotides match TRBD2. The germline gives CDR1 SGHRS, CDR2 YFSETQ. Trimming took 3 bases from V and 6 from J; bases not matched to a gene: 12. The CDR3 has 16 amino acids. The CDR3 protein is CASSSTLAGPTDTQYF. The CDR3, as DNA: TGCGCCAGCAGCTCCACCTTAGCGGGGCCCACCGATACGCAGTATTTT.

V gene TRBV7-9 combines with J gene TRBJ1-5; TRBD1 aligns across 7 bases. The CDR3 is 12 amino acids. The V gene's germline CDR1 is SEHNR and CDR2 FQNEAQ (reference sequence). J was trimmed by 2 bases and V by 10 bases; bases with no gene match: 2. The CDR3 DNA reads as TGTGCCACCGGACAGGGCAATCAGCCCCAGCATTTT. This translates into CATGQGNQPQHF.

The chain is built from TRBV9 and TRBJ2-7; the D call may be TRBD1 or TRBD2 (5 bases each). Germline V gene sequence: CDR1 SGDLS, CDR2 YYNGEE. Trimming pared 4 bases from V and 2 bases from J, leaving 16 bases between. The CDR3 has 15 residues. CDR3 in DNA: TGTGCCAGCAGCCTTACTGGGACGTTGACCTACGAGCAGTACTTC. Encoded protein: CASSLTGTLTYEQYF.

The chain recombines TRBV30 with TRBJ1-1; no reliable D call. Germline CDR1 is GTSNPN and CDR2 is SVGIG (reference sequence). This CDR3 is 16 amino acids long. Between the trimmed V and J ends, which lost 2 bases and 11 bases, there was a span of 27 bases. The CDR3 is CAWSKITPLEETGAFF. The CDR3 DNA follows: TGTGCCTGGAGTAAAATCACCCCCTTGGAGGAAACTGGGGCTTTCTTT.

The gene calls are TRBV6-1 and TRBJ1-5; tentative D call: TRBD1 (5 bases). Germline V gene lookup returns CDR1 MNHNS and CDR2 SASEGT. The CDR3 spans 14 residues. Trimming left V 9 bases short and J 3 bases short, with 15 bases between. Written as DNA, the CDR3 is TGTGCCAGTGCCGGGCAGGGCGACAATCAGCCCCAGCATTTT. Translation gives CASAGQGDNQPQHF.

This clone came up once. The chain couples TRBV7-8 to TRBJ2-7, with TRBD1 matching 12 bases. After removal of 5 bases from V and 4 bases from J, the junction contained 6 bases not matched to a gene. CDR3 length: 15 amino acids. Germline loops: CDR1 SGHVS, CDR2 FQNEAQ. CDR3 coding DNA: TGTGCCAGCAGCCTAAGGGACAGGGGGCAATACGAGCAGTACTTC. The encoded protein is CASSLRDRGQYEQYF.

The chain has TRBV19 and TRBJ1-2, with 7 bases identical to TRBD1. Germline CDR1 reads LNHDA; CDR2 reads SQIVND (reference sequence). V trimming: 4 bases; J trimming: 5 bases; junction bases outside the gene matches: 10. This CDR3 has 15 amino acids. CDR3 nucleotide sequence: TGTGCCAGTAGTACCGACTTGACAGGGAAGTATGGCTACACCTTC. Encoded protein: CASSTDLTGKYGYTF. The variable domain in full, with the rest retrieved from reference TRBV19 and TRBJ1-2, is DGGITQSPKYLFRKEGQNVTLSCEQNLNHDAMYWYRQDPGQGLRLIYYSQIVNDFQKGDIAEGYSVSREKKESFPLTVTSAQKNPTAFYLCASSTDLTGKYGYTFGSGTRLTVV.

The chain couples TRBV2 to TRBJ2-7; D gene ambiguous. CDR1 is SNHLY and CDR2 is FYNNEI in the germline V gene. Trimming stripped 4 bases from V and 3 bases from J, with 10 bases between. The CDR3 runs 13 residues. CDR3 loop: CASSVVLYYEQYF. Written as DNA, the CDR3 is TGTGCCAGCAGTGTAGTCCTTTACTACGAGCAGTACTTC.

V and J are TRBV14 and TRBJ1-2, with D possibly matching TRBD1 (5 bases). Germline V gene sequence: CDR1 SGHDN, CDR2 FVKESK. The V end lost 4 bases, the J end lost 7 bases, and 10 bases lay between the germline ends. The CDR3 is 12 residues long. The CDR3: CASSLGPGGYTF. For the CDR3, the DNA is TGTGCCAGCAGCCTGGGGCCCGGTGGCTACACCTTC.

V and J are TRBV10-3 and TRBJ1-4; TRBD1 matches 9 bases. J was trimmed by 6 bases and V by 6 bases; bases with no gene match: 5. Germline CDR1 ENHRY, CDR2 SYGVKD. The CDR3 is 14 residues long. CDR3 in DNA: TGTGCCATCAGCCTACAGGGGGCAGATGAAAAACTGTTTTTT. It codes for CAISLQGADEKLFF.

The chain recombines TRBV28 with TRBJ2-1; 8 bases are a match to TRBD1. J lost 7 bases, V lost 3 bases, and 8 bases had no gene match. This CDR3 contains 15 residues. Per the germline V gene, CDR1 is MDHEN and CDR2 is SYDVKM. CDR3 nucleotide sequence: TGTGCCAGCAGTTTGGGGAGGACAGGGAGGAATGAGCAGTTCTTC. Protein: CASSLGRTGRNEQFF.

The chain recombines TRBV28 with TRBJ2-4; the D call may be TRBD1 or TRBD2 (5 bases each). This CDR3 is 16 amino acids long. CDR1 is MDHEN and CDR2 is SYDVKM in the germline V gene. The V end was cut by 3 bases, the J end by 3 bases, with 15 bases between. CDR3 nucleotides: TGTGCCAGCAGTTTTCCCGGGACCACCCACAAAAACATTCAGTACTTC. Protein sequence: CASSFPGTTHKNIQYF.

The chain employs TRBV19 and TRBJ2-3; D perhaps matches TRBD2 (5 bases). The CDR3 length is 16 residues. The germline gives CDR1 LNHDA, CDR2 SQIVND (reference sequence). V lost 5 bases and J lost 2, with 17 bases in between. The CDR3: CASSPLGVLYTDTQYF. The CDR3 DNA reads as TGTGCCAGTAGTCCGCTGGGAGTCTTATACACAGATACGCAGTATTTT.